This T cell receptor beta chain was documented in a study of identical twins. Findings of the study overall: Weaker excess twin sharing was observed in beta out-of-frame sequences. Findings depended on cross-sectional statistics rather than tracking the same donors. Reduced insertions were recorded for abundant cord blood beta clonotypes, with no such pattern in memory repertoires.

Germline values: CDR1 SGHRS, CDR2 YFSETQ. This CDR3 is built from 15 residues. J lost 4 bases, V lost 4 bases, and 6 bases had no gene match. A universal primer site was created by template switching, with the cDNA bearing unique molecular identifiers. Via MiXCR, TCRdb re-called the 5' RACE reads, giving one row per CDR3 protein. The sample holds around 240,000 distinct CDR3 sequences, 8% to 11% seen once. This clonotype has at least ten counts. Antigen unknown. The sequence derives from a man aged 50 to 59 in good health. Input material: memory T cells sorted from blood. This rearrangement joins TRBV5-1 to TRBJ2-3; 10 nucleotides line up with TRBD1. CDR3 residues: CASSMGQGSSDTQYF. The CDR3 DNA sequence: TGCGCCAGCAGCATGGGACAGGGGTCCTCAGATACGCAGTATTTT. The full variable domain, completed using reference TRBV5-1 and TRBJ2-3, is KAGVTQTPRYLIKTRGQQVTLSCSPISGHRSVSWYQQTPGQGLQFLFEYFSETQRNKGNFPGRFSGRQFSNSRSEMNVSTLELGDSALYLCASSMGQGSSDTQYFGPGTRLTVL.